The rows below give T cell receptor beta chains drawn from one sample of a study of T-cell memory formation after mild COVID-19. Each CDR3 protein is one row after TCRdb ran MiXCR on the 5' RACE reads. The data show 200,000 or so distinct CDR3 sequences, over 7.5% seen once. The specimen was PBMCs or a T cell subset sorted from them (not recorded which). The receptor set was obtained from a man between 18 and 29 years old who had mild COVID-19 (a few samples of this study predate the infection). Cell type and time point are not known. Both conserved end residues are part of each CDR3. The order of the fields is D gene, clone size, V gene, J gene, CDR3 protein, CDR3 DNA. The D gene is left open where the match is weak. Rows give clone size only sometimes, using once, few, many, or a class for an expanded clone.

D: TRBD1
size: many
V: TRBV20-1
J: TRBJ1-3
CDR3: CSARHPGQGTGNTIYF
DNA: TGCAGTGCTAGACATCCGGGACAGGGGACTGGAAACACCATATATTTT

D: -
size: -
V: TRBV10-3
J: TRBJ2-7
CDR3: CAIQSQNPREQYF
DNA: TGTGCCATCCAGAGCCAGAACCCCCGCGAGCAGTACTTC

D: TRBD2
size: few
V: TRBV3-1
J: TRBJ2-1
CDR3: CASSHDRGGGDEQFF
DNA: TGTGCCAGCAGCCACGACCGGGGGGGAGGTGATGAGCAGTTCTTC

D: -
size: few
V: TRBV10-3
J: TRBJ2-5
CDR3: CAISDRGFSETQYF
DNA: TGTGCCATCAGTGACAGGGGATTTTCAGAGACCCAGTACTTC

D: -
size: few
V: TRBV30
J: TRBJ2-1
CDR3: CAWSVQGIDEQFF
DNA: TGTGCCTGGAGTGTCCAGGGGATCGATGAGCAGTTCTTC

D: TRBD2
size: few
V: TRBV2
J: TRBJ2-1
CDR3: CASSERGGLGNEQFF
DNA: TGTGCCAGCAGTGAGCGGGGGGGCCTTGGCAATGAGCAGTTCTTC

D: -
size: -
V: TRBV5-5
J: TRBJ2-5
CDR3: CASSLGYGEETQYF
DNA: TGTGCCAGCAGCTTGGGATATGGCGAAGAGACCCAGTACTTC

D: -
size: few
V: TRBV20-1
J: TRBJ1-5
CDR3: CSASEAGAGQPQHF
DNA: TGCAGTGCTAGTGAGGCAGGGGCAGGTCAGCCCCAGCATTTT

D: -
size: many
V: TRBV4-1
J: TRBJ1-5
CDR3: CASSQDWISNQPQHF
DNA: TGCGCCAGCAGCCAAGATTGGATTAGCAATCAGCCCCAGCATTTT

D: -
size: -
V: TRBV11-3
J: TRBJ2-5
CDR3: CASSLTLEETQYF
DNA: TGTGCCAGCAGCTTAACCCTTGAGGAGACCCAGTACTTC

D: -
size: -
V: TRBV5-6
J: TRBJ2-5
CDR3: CASSRTGLEETQYF
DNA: TGTGCCAGCAGCCGAACAGGGTTGGAAGAGACCCAGTACTTC

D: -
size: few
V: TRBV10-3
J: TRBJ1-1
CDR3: CASTGPLNTEAFF
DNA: TGTGCCTCTACGGGTCCCTTGAACACTGAAGCTTTCTTT

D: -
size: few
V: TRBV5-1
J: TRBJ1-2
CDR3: CASSLGLQGSGYTF
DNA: TGCGCCAGCAGCTTGGGTTTACAGGGAAGCGGCTACACCTTC

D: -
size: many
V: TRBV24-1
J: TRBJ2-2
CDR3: CATGAFDGNTGELFF
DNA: TGTGCCACCGGGGCGTTTGACGGAAACACCGGGGAGCTGTTTTTT

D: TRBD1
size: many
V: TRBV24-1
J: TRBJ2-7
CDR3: CATSGDRIRYEQYF
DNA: TGTGCCACCAGTGGGGACAGGATTCGCTACGAGCAGTACTTC

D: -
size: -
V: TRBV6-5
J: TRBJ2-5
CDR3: CASSYSGWNGETQYF
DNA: TGTGCCAGCAGTTACTCAGGGTGGAATGGAGAGACCCAGTACTTC

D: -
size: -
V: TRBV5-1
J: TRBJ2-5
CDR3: CASSLSGDREETQYF
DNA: TGCGCCAGCAGCTTGTCGGGGGACCGAGAAGAGACCCAGTACTTC

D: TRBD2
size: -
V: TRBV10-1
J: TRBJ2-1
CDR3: CASSESTSGALNEQFF
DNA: TGCGCCAGCAGTGAGTCGACTAGCGGGGCCTTAAATGAGCAGTTCTTC